This entry describes one T cell receptor beta chain. The length of the CDR3 is 17 residues. Trimming removed 5 bases from V and 2 bases from J; junction bases left unmatched: 10. CDR1 is SEHNR, CDR2 FQNEAQ, per germline (reference sequence). The sample is drawn from a study of OX40 agonist ivuxolimab in advanced cancers. Study at large: One hepatocellular carcinoma and two cutaneous melanoma patients partially responded.

Only in-frame clones appear in the TCRdb table, and some are missing; sequencing was by immunoSEQ multiplex PCR. This table holds roughly 90,000 clones, approximately 91% found once. Sequencing used CD4+ or CD8+ T cells sorted from blood, obtained in a trial of the OX40 agonist ivuxolimab. The clonotype originates from an adult with an advanced solid tumor such as melanoma, head and neck, liver or kidney cancer. The rearrangement joins TRBV7-9 to TRBJ2-3, with 10 bases aligning to TRBD1. CDR3: CASSLWGGTGVTDTQYF. The CDR3 bases are TGTGCCAGCAGCCTATGGGGCGGGACAGGGGTCACAGATACGCAGTATTTT.